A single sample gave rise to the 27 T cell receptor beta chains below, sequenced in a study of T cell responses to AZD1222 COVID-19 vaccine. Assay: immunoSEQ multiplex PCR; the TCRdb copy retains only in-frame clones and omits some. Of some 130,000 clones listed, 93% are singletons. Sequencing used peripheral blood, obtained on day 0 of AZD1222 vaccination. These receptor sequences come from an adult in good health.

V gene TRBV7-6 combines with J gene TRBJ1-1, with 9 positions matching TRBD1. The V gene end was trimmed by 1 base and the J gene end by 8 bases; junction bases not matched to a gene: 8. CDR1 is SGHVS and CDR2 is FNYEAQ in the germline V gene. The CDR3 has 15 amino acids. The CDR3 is CASSLGSQGAGEAFF. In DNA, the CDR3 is TGTGCCAGCAGCTTAGGATCACAGGGGGCCGGAGAAGCTTTCTTT.

The CDR3 here is CASSNLLDNEQFF. DNA of the CDR3: TGTGCCAGCAGCAATTTACTAGACAATGAGCAGTTCTTC. The chain carries TRBV21-1 and TRBJ2-1; TRBD2 reflects the table's D call only, with no check against the DNA. TRBV21-1 is termed a pseudogene. CDR3 length equals 13 residues.

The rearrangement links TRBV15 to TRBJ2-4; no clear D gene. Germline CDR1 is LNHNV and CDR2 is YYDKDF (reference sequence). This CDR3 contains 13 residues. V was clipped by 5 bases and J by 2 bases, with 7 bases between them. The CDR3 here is CATSVWPKNIQYF. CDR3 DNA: TGTGCCACCAGCGTTTGGCCCAAAAACATTCAGTACTTC.

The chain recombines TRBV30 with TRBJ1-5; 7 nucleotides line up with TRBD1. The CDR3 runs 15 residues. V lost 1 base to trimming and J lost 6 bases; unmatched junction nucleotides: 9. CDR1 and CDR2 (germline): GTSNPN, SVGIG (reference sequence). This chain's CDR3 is CAWSDRDRFFQPQHF. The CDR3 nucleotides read TGTGCCTGGAGTGACCGGGACAGATTCTTTCAGCCCCAGCATTTT.

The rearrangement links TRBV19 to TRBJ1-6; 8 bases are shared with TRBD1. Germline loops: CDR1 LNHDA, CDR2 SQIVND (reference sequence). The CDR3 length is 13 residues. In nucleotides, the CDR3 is TGTGCAAGTGAGGACAGGGTAAATTCACCCCTCCACTTT. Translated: CASEDRVNSPLHF.

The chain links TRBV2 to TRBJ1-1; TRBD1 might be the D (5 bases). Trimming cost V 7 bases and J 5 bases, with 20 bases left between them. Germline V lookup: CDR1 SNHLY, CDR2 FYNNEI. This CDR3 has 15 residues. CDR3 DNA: TGTGCCAGCAAATCTACCGACGGGGGTAAAACTGAAGCTTTCTTT. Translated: CASKSTDGGKTEAFF.

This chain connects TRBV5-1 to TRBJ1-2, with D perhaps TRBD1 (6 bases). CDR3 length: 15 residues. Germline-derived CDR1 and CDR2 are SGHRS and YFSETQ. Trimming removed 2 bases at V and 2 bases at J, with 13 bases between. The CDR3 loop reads CASSLSDSPNYGYTF. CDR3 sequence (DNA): TGCGCCAGCAGCTTATCGGACAGTCCCAACTATGGCTACACCTTC.

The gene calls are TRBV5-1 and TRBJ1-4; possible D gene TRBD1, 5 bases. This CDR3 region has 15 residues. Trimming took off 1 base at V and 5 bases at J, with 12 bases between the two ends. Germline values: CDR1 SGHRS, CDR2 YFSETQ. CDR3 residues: CASSLLSQGNEKLFF. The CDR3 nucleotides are TGCGCCAGCAGCTTGTTGTCCCAGGGAAATGAAAAACTGTTTTTT.

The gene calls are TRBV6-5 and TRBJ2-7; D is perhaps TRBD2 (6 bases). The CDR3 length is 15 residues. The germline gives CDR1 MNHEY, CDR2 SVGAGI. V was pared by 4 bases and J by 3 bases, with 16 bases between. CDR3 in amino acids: CASSFPGARNYEQYF. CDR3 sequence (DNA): TGTGCCAGCAGTTTCCCGGGAGCCCGCAACTACGAGCAGTACTTC.

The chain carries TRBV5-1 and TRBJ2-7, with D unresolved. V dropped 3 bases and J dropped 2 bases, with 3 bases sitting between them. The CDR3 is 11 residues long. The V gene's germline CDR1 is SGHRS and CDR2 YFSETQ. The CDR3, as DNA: TGCGCCAGCAGCTCAGCCTACGAGCAGTACTTC. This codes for CASSSAYEQYF.

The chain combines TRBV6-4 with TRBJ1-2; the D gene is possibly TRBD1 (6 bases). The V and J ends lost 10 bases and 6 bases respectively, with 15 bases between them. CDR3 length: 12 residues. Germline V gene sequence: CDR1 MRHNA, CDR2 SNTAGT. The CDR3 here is CAMLDSGNGYTF. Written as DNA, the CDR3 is TGTGCCATGCTGGACAGTGGAAATGGCTACACCTTC.

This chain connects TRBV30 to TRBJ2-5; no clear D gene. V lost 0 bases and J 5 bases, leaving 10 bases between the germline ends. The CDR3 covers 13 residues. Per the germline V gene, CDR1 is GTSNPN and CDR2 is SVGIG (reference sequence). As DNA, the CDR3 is TGTGCCTGGAGTGTACGCTTGGGGGAGACCCAGTACTTC. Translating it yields CAWSVRLGETQYF.

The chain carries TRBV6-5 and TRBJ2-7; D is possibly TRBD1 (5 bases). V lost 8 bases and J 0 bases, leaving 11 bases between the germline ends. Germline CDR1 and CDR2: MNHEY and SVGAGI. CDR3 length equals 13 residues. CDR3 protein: CASQGHNSYEQYF. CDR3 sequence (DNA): TGTGCCAGCCAGGGCCATAACTCCTACGAGCAGTACTTC.

CDR3 loop: CASSPSEGQVGYGYTF. In DNA form, the CDR3 reads TGTGCCAGTAGTCCGTCGGAAGGGCAGGTCGGCTATGGCTACACCTTC. The rearrangement links TRBV19 to TRBJ1-2; D is uncertain. Germline CDR1 and CDR2: LNHDA and SQIVND (reference sequence). V dropped 5 bases and J dropped 4 bases, with 20 bases sitting between them. The CDR3 loop spans 16 amino acids.

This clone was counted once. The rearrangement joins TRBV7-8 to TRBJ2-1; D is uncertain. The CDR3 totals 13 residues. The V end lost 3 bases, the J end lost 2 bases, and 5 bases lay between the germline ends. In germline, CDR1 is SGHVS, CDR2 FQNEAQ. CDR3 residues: CASSFEPYNEQFF. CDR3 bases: TGTGCCAGCAGCTTTGAACCCTACAATGAGCAGTTCTTC. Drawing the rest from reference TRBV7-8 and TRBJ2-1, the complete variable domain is GAGVSQSPRYKVAKRGQDVALRCDPISGHVSLFWYQQALGQGPEFLTYFQNEAQLDKSGLPSDRFFAERPEGSVSTLKIQRTQQEDSAVYLCASSFEPYNEQFFGPGTRLTVL.

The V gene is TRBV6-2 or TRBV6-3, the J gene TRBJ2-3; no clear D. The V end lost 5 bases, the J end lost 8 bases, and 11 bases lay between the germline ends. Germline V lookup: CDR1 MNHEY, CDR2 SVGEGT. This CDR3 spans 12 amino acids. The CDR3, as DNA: TGTGCCAGCAGTAATACGTTAGGTACGCAGTATTTT. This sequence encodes CASSNTLGTQYF.

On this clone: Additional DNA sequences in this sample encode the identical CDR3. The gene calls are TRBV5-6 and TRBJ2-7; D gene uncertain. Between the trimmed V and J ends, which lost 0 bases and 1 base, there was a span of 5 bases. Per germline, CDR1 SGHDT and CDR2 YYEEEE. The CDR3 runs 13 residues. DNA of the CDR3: TGTGCCAGCAGCTTGGGTCAATCCTACGAGCAGTACTTC. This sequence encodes CASSLGQSYEQYF.

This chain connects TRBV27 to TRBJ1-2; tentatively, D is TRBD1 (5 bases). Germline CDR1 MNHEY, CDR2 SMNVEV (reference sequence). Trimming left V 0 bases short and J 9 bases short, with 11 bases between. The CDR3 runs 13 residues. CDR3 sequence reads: CASSLSQGRSYTF. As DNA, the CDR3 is TGTGCCAGCAGTTTATCCCAGGGTAGGAGCTACACCTTC.

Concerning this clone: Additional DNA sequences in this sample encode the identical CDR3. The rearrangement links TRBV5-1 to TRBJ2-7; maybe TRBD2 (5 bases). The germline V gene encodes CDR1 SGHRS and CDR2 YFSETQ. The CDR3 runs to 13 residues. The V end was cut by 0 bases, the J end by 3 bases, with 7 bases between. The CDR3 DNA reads TGCGCCAGCAGCTTGGCCGGGGTCTACGAGCAGTACTTC. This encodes CASSLAGVYEQYF. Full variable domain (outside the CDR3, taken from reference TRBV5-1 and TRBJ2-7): KAGVTQTPRYLIKTRGQQVTLSCSPISGHRSVSWYQQTPGQGLQFLFEYFSETQRNKGNFPGRFSGRQFSNSRSEMNVSTLELGDSALYLCASSLAGVYEQYFGPGTRLTVT.

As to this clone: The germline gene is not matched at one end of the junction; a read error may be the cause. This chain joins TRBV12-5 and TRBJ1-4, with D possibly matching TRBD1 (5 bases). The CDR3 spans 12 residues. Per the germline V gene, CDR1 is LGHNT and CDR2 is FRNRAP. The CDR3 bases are TGTGCTAGTGTCTCGAATCACAGGTTCGGGATTTTT. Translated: CASVSNHRFGIF.

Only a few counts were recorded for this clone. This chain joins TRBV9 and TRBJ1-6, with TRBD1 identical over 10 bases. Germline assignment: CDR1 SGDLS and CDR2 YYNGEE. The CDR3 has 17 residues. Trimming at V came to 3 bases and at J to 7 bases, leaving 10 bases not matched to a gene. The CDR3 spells CASSAKGQGKGNSPLHF. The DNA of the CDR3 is TGTGCCAGCAGCGCCAAGGGACAGGGGAAAGGCAATTCACCCCTCCACTTT.

CDR3: CASSLGTSGSRGELFF. Here the CDR3 DNA reads TGTGCCAGCAGTTTGGGGACTAGCGGGAGTAGGGGGGAGCTGTTTTTT. The chain couples TRBV28 to TRBJ2-2; TRBD2 aligns across 14 bases. Unmatched junction bases numbered 5, after V lost 3 bases and J lost 8 bases. The CDR3 runs to 16 residues. CDR1 MDHEN and CDR2 SYDVKM come from the germline V gene.

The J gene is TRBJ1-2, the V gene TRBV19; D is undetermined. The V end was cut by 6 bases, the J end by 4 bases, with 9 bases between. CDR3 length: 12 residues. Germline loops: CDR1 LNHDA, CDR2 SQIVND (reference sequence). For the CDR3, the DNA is TGTGCCAGTAGCGAGACCTCCTATGGCTACACCTTC. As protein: CASSETSYGYTF.

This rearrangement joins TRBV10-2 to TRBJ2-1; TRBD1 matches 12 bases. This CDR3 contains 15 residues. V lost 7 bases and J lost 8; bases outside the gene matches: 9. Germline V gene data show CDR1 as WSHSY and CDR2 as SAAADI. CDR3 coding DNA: TGCGCCAGCACCCCCGGGACAGGGGGCTGGGATGAGCAGTTCTTC. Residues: CASTPGTGGWDEQFF.

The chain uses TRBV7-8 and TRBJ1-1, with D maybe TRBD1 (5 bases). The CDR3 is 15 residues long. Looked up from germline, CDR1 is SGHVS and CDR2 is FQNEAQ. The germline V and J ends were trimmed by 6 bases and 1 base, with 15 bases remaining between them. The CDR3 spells CASSRGDSENTEAFF. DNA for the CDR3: TGTGCCAGCAGTAGGGGAGACAGCGAGAACACTGAAGCTTTCTTT.

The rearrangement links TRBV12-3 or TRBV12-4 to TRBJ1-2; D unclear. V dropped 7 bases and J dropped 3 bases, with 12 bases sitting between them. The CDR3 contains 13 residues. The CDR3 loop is CASMREVDYGYTF. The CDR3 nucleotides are TGTGCCAGCATGCGGGAGGTGGACTATGGCTACACCTTC.

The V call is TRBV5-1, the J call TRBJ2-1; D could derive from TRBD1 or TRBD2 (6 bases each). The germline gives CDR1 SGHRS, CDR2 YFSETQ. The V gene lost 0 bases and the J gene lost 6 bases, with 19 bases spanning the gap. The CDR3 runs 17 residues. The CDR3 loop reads CASSLVGLAEGGNEQFF. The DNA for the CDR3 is TGCGCCAGCAGCTTGGTGGGTCTAGCCGAGGGGGGCAATGAGCAGTTCTTC.